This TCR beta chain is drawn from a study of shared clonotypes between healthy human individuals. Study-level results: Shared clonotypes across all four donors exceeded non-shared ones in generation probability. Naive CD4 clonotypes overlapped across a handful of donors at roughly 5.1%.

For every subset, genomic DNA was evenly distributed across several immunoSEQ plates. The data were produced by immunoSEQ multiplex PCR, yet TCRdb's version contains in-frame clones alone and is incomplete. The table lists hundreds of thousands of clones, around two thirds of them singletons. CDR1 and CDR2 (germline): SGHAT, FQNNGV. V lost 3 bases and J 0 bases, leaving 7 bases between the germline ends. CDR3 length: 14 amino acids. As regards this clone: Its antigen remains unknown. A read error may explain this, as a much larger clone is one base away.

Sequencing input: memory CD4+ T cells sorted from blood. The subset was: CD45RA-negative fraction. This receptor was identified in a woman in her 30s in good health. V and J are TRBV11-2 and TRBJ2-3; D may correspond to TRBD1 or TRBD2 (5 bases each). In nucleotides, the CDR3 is TGTGCCAGCAGCTTTCGGGACAGCACAGATACGCAGTATTTT. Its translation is CASSFRDSTDTQYF. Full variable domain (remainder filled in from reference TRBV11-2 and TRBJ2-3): EAGVAQSPRYKIIEKRQSVAFWCNPISGHATLYWYQQILGQGPKLLIQFQNNGVVDDSQLPKDRFSAERLKGVDSTLKIQPAKLEDSAVYLCASSFRDSTDTQYFGPGTRLTVL.